These T cell receptor beta chains were read from a single sample in a study of blood T cell repertoires in COVID-19. The data were produced by immunoSEQ multiplex PCR, yet TCRdb's version contains in-frame clones alone and is incomplete. Of hundreds of thousands of clones in the sample, approximately 90% were seen once. Sequenced input: peripheral blood. These receptors originate from a woman aged 18-29 years with acute or convalescent COVID-19. Both conserved end residues are part of each CDR3. D genes are given only for firm matches. Clone size, where shown, is once, few, many, or a class for clones that have expanded.

TRBV4-3	TRBJ2-1	NA	TRBD2	CASSQDTFWERGTYNEQFF	TGCGCCAGCAGCCAAGACACGTTCTGGGAGCGGGGGACCTACAATGAGCAGTTCTTC
TRBV7-8	TRBJ1-6	NA	TRBD1	CASSFLGQDNSPLHF	TGTGCCAGCAGCTTCCTGGGACAGGATAATTCACCCCTCCACTTT
TRBV5-1	TRBJ1-1	NA	NA	CASSFPGRTEAFF	TGCGCCAGCAGCTTTCCAGGGAGGACTGAAGCTTTCTTT
TRBV5-5	TRBJ1-1	NA	NA	CASSSLTPNTEAFF	TGTGCCAGCAGCTCCCTTACACCCAACACTGAAGCTTTCTTT
TRBV7-2	TRBJ2-7	NA	NA	CASSQSTLLLQYF	TGTGCCAGCAGCCAGTCAACCCTCCTTTTGCAGTACTTC
TRBV18	TRBJ1-4	NA	TRBD1	CASSPRGQGGEKLFF	TGTGCCAGCTCACCACGGGGACAGGGAGGTGAAAAACTGTTTTTT
TRBV27	TRBJ2-3	NA	NA	CASSLGPWGSTDTQYF	TGTGCCAGCAGTTTAGGACCTTGGGGCTCGACAGATACGCAGTATTTT
TRBV5-1	TRBJ2-6	NA	NA	CASSFLAGLSSGANVLTF	TGCGCCAGCAGTTTCCTCGCGGGGCTCTCTTCTGGGGCCAACGTCCTGACTTTC
TRBV10-2	TRBJ2-7	NA	NA	CASTQASYEQYF	TGCGCCAGCACCCAGGCGTCCTACGAGCAGTACTTC
TRBV6-5	TRBJ1-5	NA	NA	CASSPGQPARPQHF	TGTGCCAGCAGTCCAGGACAACCGGCGCGGCCCCAGCATTTT
TRBV5-1	TRBJ2-7	once	TRBD1	CASSLLPAGQGNEQYF	TGCGCCAGCAGCTTGCTCCCTGCGGGACAGGGGAACGAGCAGTACTTC
TRBV18	TRBJ1-2	NA	TRBD1	CASSPLDRGKGGYGYTF	TGTGCCAGCTCACCATTGGACAGGGGAAAAGGAGGCTATGGCTACACCTTC
TRBV2	TRBJ1-1	NA	TRBD1	CASSHLTGGNTEAFF	TGTGCCAGCAGTCACCTTACAGGGGGCAACACTGAAGCTTTCTTT
TRBV6-1	TRBJ1-4	NA	NA	CASSEVQGSANEKLFF	TGTGCCAGCAGTGAAGTCCAGGGGAGTGCTAATGAAAAACTGTTTTTT
TRBV11-2	TRBJ2-1	NA	TRBD2	CASSPGLAGLNEQFF	TGTGCCAGCAGTCCCGGACTAGCGGGTTTAAATGAGCAGTTCTTC
TRBV5-1	TRBJ2-7	NA	NA	CASSFPRSYEQYF	TGCGCCAGCAGCTTCCCCCGGAGCTACGAGCAGTACTTC
TRBV29-1	TRBJ1-2	NA	NA	CSVGGKGGPGAGYDYGYTF	TGCAGCGTTGGCGGCAAGGGGGGGCCAGGGGCTGGGTACGACTATGGCTACACCTTC
TRBV5-6	TRBJ1-2	NA	NA	CASSLDRTYGYTF	TGTGCCAGCAGCCTTGACAGAACCTATGGCTACACCTTC
TRBV2	TRBJ1-2	NA	TRBD1	CASRADRGYGYTF	TGTGCCAGCAGGGCGGACAGGGGATATGGCTACACCTTC
TRBV12-3/TRBV12-4	TRBJ1-2	NA	NA	CASSLDDSVYTF	TGTGCCAGCAGTTTAGATGACTCCGTATACACCTTC
TRBV12-3/TRBV12-4	TRBJ1-2	NA	NA	CASSPYRDHGYTF	TGTGCCAGCAGTCCCTACAGGGACCATGGCTACACCTTC
TRBV6-5	TRBJ1-4	NA	TRBD1	CASSRDRPFAEKLFF	TGTGCCAGCAGTCGGGACAGACCGTTTGCTGAAAAACTGTTTTTT
TRBV4-3	TRBJ2-2	NA	NA	CASSQGLGPGELFF	TGCGCCAGCAGCCAAGGGTTGGGCCCCGGGGAGCTGTTTTTT
TRBV10-1	TRBJ1-6	few	TRBD1	CASRHHSWTGPKLMNSPLHF	TGCGCCAGCAGGCACCATTCTTGGACAGGGCCCAAACTTATGAATTCACCCCTCCACTTT
TRBV19	TRBJ2-5	NA	NA	CASSPTGGGETQYF	TGTGCCAGTAGTCCAACAGGGGGGGGAGAGACCCAGTACTTC
TRBV5-1	TRBJ2-7	NA	TRBD2	CASSLTSGVSYEQYF	TGCGCCAGCAGCCTGACTAGCGGGGTGTCCTACGAGCAGTACTTC
TRBV28	TRBJ2-6	NA	NA	CASSLTGGGANVLTF	TGTGCCAGCAGTTTAACTGGCGGTGGGGCCAACGTCCTGACTTTC
TRBV9	TRBJ2-2	NA	NA	CASSVGGGTGATGELFF	TGTGCCAGCAGCGTAGGAGGGGGCACGGGAGCTACCGGGGAGCTGTTTTTT
TRBV10-3	TRBJ1-3	NA	NA	CAIRDDSSGNTIYF	TGTGCCATCAGGGATGACAGCTCTGGAAACACCATATATTTT
TRBV27	TRBJ1-6	NA	NA	CASSTRQDGGPPLHF	TGTGCCAGCAGTACCCGACAGGATGGAGGCCCACCCCTCCACTTT
TRBV3-1/TRBV3-2	TRBJ1-4	NA	TRBD1	CASSQRQGAQNEKLFF	TGTGCCAGCAGCCAGAGACAGGGGGCGCAGAATGAAAAACTGTTTTTT
TRBV4-1	TRBJ2-7	NA	TRBD1	CASRGQGAYEQYF	TGCGCCAGCAGGGGCCAGGGGGCGTACGAGCAGTACTTC